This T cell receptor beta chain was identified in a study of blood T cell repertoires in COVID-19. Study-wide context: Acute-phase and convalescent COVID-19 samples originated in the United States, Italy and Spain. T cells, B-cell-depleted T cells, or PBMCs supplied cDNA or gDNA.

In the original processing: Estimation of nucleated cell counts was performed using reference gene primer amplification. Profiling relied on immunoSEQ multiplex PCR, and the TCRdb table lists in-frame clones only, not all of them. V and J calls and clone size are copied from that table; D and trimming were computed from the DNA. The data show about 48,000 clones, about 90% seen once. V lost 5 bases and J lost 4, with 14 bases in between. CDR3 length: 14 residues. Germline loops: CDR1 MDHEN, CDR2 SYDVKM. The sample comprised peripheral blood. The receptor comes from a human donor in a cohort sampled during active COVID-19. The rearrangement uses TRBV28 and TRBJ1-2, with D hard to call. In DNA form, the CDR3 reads TGTGCCAGCAGTCCCCAACTCTTCATCTATGGCTACACCTTC. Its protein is CASSPQLFIYGYTF.